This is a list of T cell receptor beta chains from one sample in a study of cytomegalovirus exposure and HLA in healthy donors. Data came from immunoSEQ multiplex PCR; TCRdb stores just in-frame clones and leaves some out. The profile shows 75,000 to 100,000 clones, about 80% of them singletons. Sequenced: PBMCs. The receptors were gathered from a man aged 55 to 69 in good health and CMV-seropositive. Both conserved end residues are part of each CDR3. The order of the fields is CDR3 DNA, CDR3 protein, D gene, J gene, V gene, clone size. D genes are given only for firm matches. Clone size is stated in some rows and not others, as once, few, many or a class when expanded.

cdr3_nt: TGTGCCAGCAGCCCGGGGATCCAAGAGACCCAGTACTTC
cdr3_aa: CASSPGIQETQYF
d_call: -
j_call: TRBJ2-5
v_call: TRBV7-6
clone_size: -

cdr3_nt: TGTGCCAGCAGCTTCCGAGGCTTCGAGCAGTACTTC
cdr3_aa: CASSFRGFEQYF
d_call: -
j_call: TRBJ2-7
v_call: TRBV5-4
clone_size: few

cdr3_nt: TGCGCCAGCAGCCTGGGACACCAAGACAATGAGCAGTTCTTC
cdr3_aa: CASSLGHQDNEQFF
d_call: -
j_call: TRBJ2-1
v_call: TRBV4-3
clone_size: -

cdr3_nt: TGTGCCAGCAGCTCGAGCGGGGGGGGCAATGAGCAGTTCTTC
cdr3_aa: CASSSSGGGNEQFF
d_call: TRBD2
j_call: TRBJ2-1
v_call: TRBV7-3
clone_size: few

cdr3_nt: TGTGCCAGCAGCGTAGTAGGGACAGGGACGCTCTACGAGCAGTACTTC
cdr3_aa: CASSVVGTGTLYEQYF
d_call: TRBD1
j_call: TRBJ2-7
v_call: TRBV9
clone_size: -

cdr3_nt: TGTGCCAGCAGGGCCGGGACAGGGGGCTTACTGTTTTTT
cdr3_aa: CASRAGTGGLLFF
d_call: TRBD1
j_call: TRBJ1-4
v_call: TRBV2
clone_size: -

cdr3_nt: TGTGCCAGCAGTGAATATCGGGGGGGTAGGAATGAGCAGTTCTTC
cdr3_aa: CASSEYRGGRNEQFF
d_call: TRBD2
j_call: TRBJ2-1
v_call: TRBV25-1
clone_size: few

cdr3_nt: TGCGCCAGCAGCCAAGTTGGGGGGGCAGGTACGCAGTATTTT
cdr3_aa: CASSQVGGAGTQYF
d_call: -
j_call: TRBJ2-3
v_call: TRBV4-3
clone_size: -

cdr3_nt: TGTGCCAGTAGTATATGGGGGGTTGAGCAGTTCTTC
cdr3_aa: CASSIWGVEQFF
d_call: -
j_call: TRBJ2-1
v_call: TRBV19
clone_size: -

cdr3_nt: TGTGCCAGCAGCGGGTGGGACAGGGCTTCCTACGAGCAGTACTTC
cdr3_aa: CASSGWDRASYEQYF
d_call: TRBD1
j_call: TRBJ2-7
v_call: TRBV7-9
clone_size: -

cdr3_nt: TGCGCCAGCAGCTTGAGCGCTAGAAGAACAGATACGCAGTATTTT
cdr3_aa: CASSLSARRTDTQYF
d_call: -
j_call: TRBJ2-3
v_call: TRBV5-1
clone_size: once

cdr3_nt: TGTGCCAGCAGCTTGGGTTCTAGCGGGGGATTGAACACCGGGGAGCTGTTTTTT
cdr3_aa: CASSLGSSGGLNTGELFF
d_call: TRBD2
j_call: TRBJ2-2
v_call: TRBV5-4
clone_size: -

cdr3_nt: TGTGCCAGTAGCTCGCCCGGGGGGACTGAAGCTTTCTTT
cdr3_aa: CASSSPGGTEAFF
d_call: -
j_call: TRBJ1-1
v_call: TRBV19
clone_size: few

cdr3_nt: TGTGCCAGCCTTAGTCCGGGTACCACCTACGAGCAGTACTTC
cdr3_aa: CASLSPGTTYEQYF
d_call: -
j_call: TRBJ2-7
v_call: TRBV6-5
clone_size: -

cdr3_nt: TGTGCCAGCAGCCGGACAGGGGCCGTCTCCTACGAGCAGTACTTC
cdr3_aa: CASSRTGAVSYEQYF
d_call: TRBD1
j_call: TRBJ2-7
v_call: TRBV6-5
clone_size: -

cdr3_nt: TGTGCCAGCAGTGAGAGGGACAGGACGACCACTGAAGCTTTCTTT
cdr3_aa: CASSERDRTTTEAFF
d_call: TRBD1
j_call: TRBJ1-1
v_call: TRBV6-1
clone_size: few